This T cell receptor (beta chain) stems from a study of cytomegalovirus exposure and HLA in healthy donors. Notes on the study in general: Most TCR sequences were seen very rarely across donors, but some public TCRs occurred in many.

TCRdb keeps only in-frame clones here, not all; method: immunoSEQ multiplex PCR. In the table there are 200,000 to 300,000 clones, around 86% of which are singletons. In the case of this clone: Its antigen is not known.

The donors were members of the approximately 120-subject validation cohort (separate from the 666-subject first cohort). This CDR3 spans 17 amino acids. Germline CDR1 ENHRY, CDR2 SYGVKD. The V gene lost 0 bases and the J gene lost 0 bases, with 12 bases spanning the gap. The sequenced material came from PBMCs. This chain joins TRBV10-3 and TRBJ1-3; perhaps TRBD1 as D (6 bases). This receptor was obtained from a woman aged 30 to 39 in good health and CMV-seropositive. CDR3 loop: CAISESIQGNSGNTIYF. CDR3 sequence (DNA): TGTGCCATCAGTGAGTCGATACAGGGCAACTCTGGAAACACCATATATTTT.